The clone carrying this T cell receptor (beta chain) was seen more than once but under ten times. The antigen remains unidentified. The germline gives CDR1 MDHEN, CDR2 SYDVKM. This CDR3 has 15 residues. Trimming left V 8 bases short and J 3 bases short, with 17 bases between. Noted treatment: roughly 18 received Ad26.COV2.S at low or high dose, single or two shots; roughly five received placebo; per-sample allocation not given. Sampling took place 63 days after the first vaccine or placebo injection. The donor was a Boston adult aged 18-55 years. The sample is drawn from a study of Ad26.COV2.S vaccination and SARS-CoV-2 variants. Study-level findings and limits: Spike-specific TCR breadth ran higher among vaccine recipients than placebo recipients. Vaccine and placebo recipients had similar non-spike TCR breadth.

Libraries were prepared by immunoSEQ multiplex PCR; TCRdb keeps only in-frame clonotypes and omits some of them. The data hold about 350,000 clones, with 86% observed a single time. The chain has TRBV28 and TRBJ1-5, with D unclear. The sequence was collected from a person between 18 and 65 years old who received the Ad26.COV2.S COVID-19 vaccine or a placebo. Sample: peripheral blood, taken in a trial of Ad26.COV2.S vaccine versus placebo. The CDR3 DNA follows: TGTGCCAGCCTCTCCGGTGGCCAGCCCAATCAGCCCCAGCATTTT. It codes for CASLSGGQPNQPQHF.